The clone carrying this T cell receptor beta chain was seen a handful of times. Its antigen is as yet unknown. This record comes from a study of shared clonotypes between healthy human individuals. Study details: The donor group consisted of a couple of women and a few men, aged 18 to 49. The study's findings and limits: Sorted-subset samples were not fully sequenced, rarefaction indicated.

Assay runs were performed at deep level. Only in-frame clones appear in the TCRdb table, and some are missing; sequencing was by immunoSEQ multiplex PCR. The sample lists 950,000 to 1,100,000 clones; roughly 80% were seen once. The CDR3 covers 14 residues. The V segment lost 4 bases and the J segment 6 bases; nucleotides outside the gene matches: 5. Per germline, CDR1 MNHNS and CDR2 SASEGT. Sequenced input: memory CD4+ T cells sorted from blood. This sample's subset: CD45RA-negative fraction. V is TRBV6-1 and J is TRBJ1-2; the match to TRBD1 covers 10 bases. The receptor was derived from a young man in good health. CDR3 DNA: TGTGCCAGCAGTGGACAGGGGGCTTGGGATGGCTACACCTTC. This sequence encodes CASSGQGAWDGYTF.